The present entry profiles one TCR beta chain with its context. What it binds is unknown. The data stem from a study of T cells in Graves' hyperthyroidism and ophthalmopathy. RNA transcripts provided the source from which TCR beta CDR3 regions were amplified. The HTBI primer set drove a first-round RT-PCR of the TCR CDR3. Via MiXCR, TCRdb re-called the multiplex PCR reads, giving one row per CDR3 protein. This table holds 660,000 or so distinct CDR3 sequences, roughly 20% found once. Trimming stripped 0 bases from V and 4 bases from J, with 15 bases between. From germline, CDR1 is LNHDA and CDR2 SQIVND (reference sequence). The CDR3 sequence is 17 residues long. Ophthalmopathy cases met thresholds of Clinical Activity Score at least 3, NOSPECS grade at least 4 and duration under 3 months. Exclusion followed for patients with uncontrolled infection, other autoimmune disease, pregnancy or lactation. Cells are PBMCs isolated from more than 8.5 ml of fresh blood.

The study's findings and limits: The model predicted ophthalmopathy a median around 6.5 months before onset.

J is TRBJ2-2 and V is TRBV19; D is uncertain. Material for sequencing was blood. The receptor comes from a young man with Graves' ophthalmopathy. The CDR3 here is CASSIDLFGRTTGELFF. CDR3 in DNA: TGTGCCAGTAGTATAGATCTCTTTGGACGGACCACCGGGGAGCTGTTTTTT.